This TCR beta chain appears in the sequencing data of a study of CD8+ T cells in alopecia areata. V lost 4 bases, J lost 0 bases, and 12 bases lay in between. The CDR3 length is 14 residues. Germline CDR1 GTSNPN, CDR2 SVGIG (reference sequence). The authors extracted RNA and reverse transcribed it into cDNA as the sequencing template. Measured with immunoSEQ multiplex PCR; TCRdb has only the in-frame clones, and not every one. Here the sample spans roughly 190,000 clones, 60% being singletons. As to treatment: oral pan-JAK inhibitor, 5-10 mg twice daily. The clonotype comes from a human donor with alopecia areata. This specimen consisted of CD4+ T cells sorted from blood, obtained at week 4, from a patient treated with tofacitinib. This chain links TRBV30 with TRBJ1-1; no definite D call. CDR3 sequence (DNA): TGTGCCTGGACCCCTAACGCCATGAACACTGAAGCTTTCTTT. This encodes CAWTPNAMNTEAFF. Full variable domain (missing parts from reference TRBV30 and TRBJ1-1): SQTIHQWPATLVQPVGSPLSLECTVEGTSNPNLYWYRQAAGRGLQLLFYSVGIGQISSEVPQNLSASRPQDRQFILSSKKLLLSDSGFYLCAWTPNAMNTEAFFGQGTRLTVV.